This TCR beta chain was found in a study of cytomegalovirus exposure and HLA in healthy donors. Study-wide results and limits: The HLA-A and HLA-B alleles of most subjects were reportedly predicted accurately from TCR beta sequences. After further analysis at a later stage, 16,951 TCR beta sequences were associated with HLA alleles at 0.05 false discovery rate. A later analysis by the authors found several of the most significant clusters apparently linked to common viral pathogens.

CDR3 length: 15 amino acids. The V gene's germline CDR1 is SGHTS and CDR2 YDEGEE. With regard to this clone: Its antigen is still unknown. A read error may account for a junction end that differs from germline.

The primer mix had 60 Vbeta and 13 Jbeta primers. Method: immunoSEQ multiplex PCR; TCRdb's copy keeps in-frame clones and lacks some. The table records about 160,000 clones, over 70% of them present only once. The rearrangement joins TRBV5-8 to TRBJ1-5; D remains ambiguous. Sample: PBMCs. This receptor was taken from a young woman in good health and CMV-seronegative. CDR3 in amino acids: CVSSLGVGSNQPQHF. DNA for the CDR3: TGTGTCAGCAGCTTAGGAGTGGGTAGCAATCAGCCCCAGCATTTT.